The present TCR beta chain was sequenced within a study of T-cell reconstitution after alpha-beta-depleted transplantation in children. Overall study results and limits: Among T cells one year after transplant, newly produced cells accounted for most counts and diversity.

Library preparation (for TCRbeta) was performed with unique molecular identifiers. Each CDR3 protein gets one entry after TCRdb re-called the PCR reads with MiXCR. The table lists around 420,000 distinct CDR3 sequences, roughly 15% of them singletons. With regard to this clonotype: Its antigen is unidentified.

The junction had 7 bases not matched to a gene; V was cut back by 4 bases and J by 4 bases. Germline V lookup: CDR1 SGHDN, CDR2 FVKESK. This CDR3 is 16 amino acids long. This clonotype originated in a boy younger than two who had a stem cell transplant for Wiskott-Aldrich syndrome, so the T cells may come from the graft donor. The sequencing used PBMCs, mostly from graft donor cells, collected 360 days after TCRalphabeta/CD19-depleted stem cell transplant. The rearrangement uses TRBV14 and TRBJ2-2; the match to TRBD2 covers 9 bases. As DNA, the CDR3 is TGTGCCAGCAGCCGGCTAGCGGGGTACATCACCGGGGAGCTGTTTTTT. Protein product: CASSRLAGYITGELFF.